This TCR beta chain was identified in a study of multiple sclerosis patients with progressive multifocal leukoencephalopathy (dated by TCRdb to the late 2010s). In the study overall: The study examined peripheral T and B cells of MS patients who developed PML (4 under natalizumab, 1 after alemtuzumab) and treated patients who did not. Two natalizumab-treated patients who later developed PML were followed longitudinally from before therapy through 6 and 12 months to PML onset. The study aimed to detect JC virus-specific or public T-cell expansions arising at the time of PML onset. Overall study outcomes, separate from this receptor: No common TRBV or TRBJ gene usage or preferential TRBV-TRBJ pairings were detected when PML developed. Only peripheral blood was analyzed, although cerebrospinal fluid or brain lymphocytes might be more informative for natalizumab-associated PML. Because of the small, descriptive cohort, whether findings reflect JC virus infection or general immunocompromise remained unclear. Most PML patients had lower normalized Shannon entropy, suggesting less diverse TRB repertoires, while values in the natalizumab-treated controls sat near 1. TRB clones with frequency above 0.5% were observed only in PML patients, but the clones expanded at PML onset were found to be already present before and during natalizumab therapy.

The time point label here, explained by the study, means: time of PML onset. The sample's treatment or condition label is to be understood as: on natalizumab therapy at sampling. PML diagnosis was based on clinical and MRI findings and was confirmed by detection of JC virus DNA in cerebrospinal fluid. In the natalizumab-treated patients, PML was found to develop after between roughly 15 and 56 months of natalizumab therapy. Every listed patient had received interferon beta before, and every PML patient was female. T3 blood samples were collected at the time of PML onset. Ficoll-Hypaque density gradient centrifugation was used to isolate peripheral blood mononuclear cells. Its CDR3 holds 12 amino acids, cysteine through phenylalanine. CDR3 DNA only is kept here, 36 bases in frame from base 1. Via the germline V gene, CDR1 is ENHRY and CDR2 SYGVKD. Ends trimmed: V by 10 bases, J by 7 bases; bases unmatched to a gene: 9.

TRB CDR3 regions were amplified from genomic DNA with the immunoSEQ two-step multiplex PCR at survey-level depth. Synthetic inline TR CDR3 controls covering all V-J pairings were spiked into each PCR so that template counts could be estimated and amplification bias removed. Reads went through processing to reduce amplification and sequencing bias, and quantification was done against synthetic TR CDR3 analogs. The authors' analysis ran thus. Raw data were processed in ImmunoSEQ Analyzer, removing out-of-frame sequences and CDR3s with stop codons, and genes were named by IMGT nomenclature. Normalized Shannon entropy, defined as 1 minus Pielou's evenness, was used to summarize repertoire diversity. TRB sequences were considered identical only when V gene, J gene and CDR3 were shared. Public PML clonotypes were defined as CDR3s shared by two or more PML-onset samples but absent from earlier samples, from controls, and from public databases. CDR3 amino acid composition by position was analyzed with Skylign using the observed count method. Entries here come from immuneACCESS through TCRdb and include only in-frame sequences with V and J called. Some clones fail to appear in such tables; in the studies checked, an unresolved V gene covers under half of the shortfall, and the cause of the remainder is unknown. Clonal size and the V and J genes are those of that table, whereas D and trimming came from the DNA. This sample holds more than 30,000 clones; approximately 86% were observed only once. The ten top clones hold around 6% of the sample.

Concerning this clone: There is no known antigen for this receptor. No much larger clonotype is one base removed from it; base qualities were not supplied.

The TCR originated in a woman aged 40 to 55 with progressive multifocal leukoencephalopathy. The sample here was PBMCs, taken from a patient treated with natalizumab. The V and J genes are TRBV10-3 and TRBJ1-1; TRBD1 fits 7 bases in the junction. The DNA sequence is as follows: TGTGCCACCAGGGGGGAAAGGGGTGAAGCTTTCTTT. This translates into CATRGERGEAFF.